These T cell receptor beta chains were read from a single sample in a study of blood T cells in healthy people across ages. TCRdb recomputed calls from the 5' RACE reads with MiXCR, one row per CDR3 protein. The data contain 1,500,000 or so distinct CDR3 sequences, about 45% of them singletons. Sequencing was carried out using blood. Every receptor here comes from a woman aged 18-35 years in good health. The CDR3 runs from the conserved cysteine through the conserved F or W.

CDR3 protein: CASSHRGDNQPQHF; V gene: TRBV6-2/TRBV6-3; J gene: TRBJ1-5
CDR3 protein: CASSLLGGASTDTQYF; V gene: TRBV4-1; J gene: TRBJ2-3
CDR3 protein: CASSLHDSSYEQYF; V gene: TRBV27; J gene: TRBJ2-7
CDR3 protein: CAISYQGAGYTF; V gene: TRBV10-3; J gene: TRBJ1-2
CDR3 protein: CASSQSTVSNQPQHF; V gene: TRBV4-3; J gene: TRBJ1-5
CDR3 protein: CASSRGGQIQETQYF; V gene: TRBV12-3/TRBV12-4; J gene: TRBJ2-5
CDR3 protein: CASSHVWASGRLDTQYF; V gene: TRBV6-1; J gene: TRBJ2-3
CDR3 protein: CSARDSEGRNTEAFF; V gene: TRBV20-1; J gene: TRBJ1-1
CDR3 protein: CASSSEGLAGNEQFF; V gene: TRBV7-2; J gene: TRBJ2-1
CDR3 protein: CASSPRTSTEQFF; V gene: TRBV12-3/TRBV12-4; J gene: TRBJ2-1
CDR3 protein: CASNLFGGAASQTFF; V gene: TRBV5-4; J gene: TRBJ1-1
CDR3 protein: CASSLTLGIYNEQYF; V gene: TRBV7-9; J gene: -
CDR3 protein: CASSYGTSGSENEQFF; V gene: TRBV6-6; J gene: TRBJ2-1
CDR3 protein: CASTGGVSSVYEQYF; V gene: TRBV2; J gene: TRBJ2-7
CDR3 protein: CASSVTGGHGYTF; V gene: TRBV27; J gene: TRBJ1-2
CDR3 protein: CSVDTGGLEQFF; V gene: TRBV29-1; J gene: TRBJ2-1
CDR3 protein: CATSAADRQYGYTF; V gene: TRBV24-1; J gene: TRBJ1-2
CDR3 protein: CASSAGGGQPQHF; V gene: TRBV27; J gene: TRBJ1-5
CDR3 protein: CASSLSGTSGLDTQYF; V gene: TRBV7-2; J gene: TRBJ2-3
CDR3 protein: CASSKGPRGETQYF; V gene: TRBV18; J gene: TRBJ2-5
CDR3 protein: CASSYNRGGSNTEAFF; V gene: TRBV6-2/TRBV6-3; J gene: TRBJ1-1
CDR3 protein: CASSFGRTSTDTQYF; V gene: TRBV12-3/TRBV12-4; J gene: TRBJ2-3
CDR3 protein: CSAREGRLEQYF; V gene: TRBV20-1; J gene: TRBJ2-7
CDR3 protein: CASSLHTRTGGFEKLFF; V gene: TRBV7-2; J gene: TRBJ1-4
CDR3 protein: CSASSWVGDNEQYF; V gene: TRBV20-1; J gene: TRBJ2-7
CDR3 protein: CASSYLADSSYNEQYF; V gene: TRBV6-6; J gene: TRBJ2-7
CDR3 protein: CASSYPKSGGALETQYF; V gene: TRBV6-6; J gene: TRBJ2-5
CDR3 protein: CAGSSGGRGLFYSGANVLTF; V gene: TRBV27; J gene: TRBJ2-6
CDR3 protein: CASRIQGHYGYTF; V gene: TRBV6-5; J gene: TRBJ1-2
CDR3 protein: CASSLGGVGAFF; V gene: TRBV3-1; J gene: TRBJ1-1
CDR3 protein: CASSLGILSGQGRQPQHF; V gene: TRBV7-2; J gene: TRBJ1-5
CDR3 protein: CASSQGPRSTDTQYF; V gene: TRBV4-3; J gene: TRBJ2-3
CDR3 protein: CASSEQAGFPTDTQYF; V gene: TRBV25-1; J gene: TRBJ2-3
CDR3 protein: CASSPSAVLNDEQFF; V gene: TRBV11-3; J gene: TRBJ2-1
CDR3 protein: CASSLTFGTAYEKLFF; V gene: TRBV27; J gene: TRBJ1-4